A selection of T cell receptor beta chains follows, all from one sample in a study of T cell responses to AZD1222 COVID-19 vaccine. Measured with immunoSEQ multiplex PCR; TCRdb has only the in-frame clones, and not every one. The table includes roughly 200,000 clones, just over 90% detected once. The specimen was peripheral blood, collected 28 days after the second AZD1222 dose. The receptor source for this set is an adult who received the AZD1222 COVID-19 vaccine. Both conserved end residues are part of each CDR3. The order of the fields is J gene, D gene, clone size, V gene, CDR3 DNA, CDR3 protein. D genes are given only for firm matches. Rows may omit the clone size; those that give it use once, few, many or a size class.

TRBJ2-3 - - TRBV6-5 TGTGCCAGCAGACCCGGGATTTGGGGCACAGATACGCAGTATTTT CASRPGIWGTDTQYF
TRBJ2-1 - - TRBV5-6 TGTGCCAGCAGCTTAATGGGGCGGGCCTACGGCAATGAGCAGTTCTTC CASSLMGRAYGNEQFF
TRBJ2-3 TRBD2 - TRBV27 TGTGCCAGCAGTTTGCGACTAGCGGGGGGAGGTGGAGATACGCAGTATTTT CASSLRLAGGGGDTQYF
TRBJ2-7 - once TRBV19 TGTGCCAGTAGTATTTGGCCCGGCTCGCACGAGCAGTACTTC CASSIWPGSHEQYF
TRBJ2-7 - few TRBV7-2 TGTGCCAGCAGCTTTGCACAGGGCTACTCCTACGAGCAGTACTTC CASSFAQGYSYEQYF
TRBJ2-3 - - TRBV5-1 TGCGCCAGCAGCCTGGATGGGAGTAGCCTTGGCACAGATACGCAGTATTTT CASSLDGSSLGTDTQYF
TRBJ1-4 TRBD1 - TRBV18 TGTGCCAGCTCACCATACGGACAGGTCGAAAAACTGTTTTTT CASSPYGQVEKLFF
TRBJ1-5 - - TRBV19 TGTGCCAGTAGGCGGGACCGTAAAGACAATCAGCCCCAGCATTTT CASRRDRKDNQPQHF
TRBJ2-2 TRBD2 - TRBV5-1 TGCGCCAGCAGCTTGAAGCGGGGGAACACCGGGGAGCTGTTTTTT CASSLKRGNTGELFF
TRBJ2-3 TRBD2 - TRBV4-2 TGTGCCAGCAGCCAAGATCCTAGCGGGACAGATACGCAGTATTTT CASSQDPSGTDTQYF
TRBJ1-1 - - TRBV20-1 TGCAGTGCTAGTTTACTGAACACTGAAGCTTTCTTT CSASLLNTEAFF
TRBJ1-5 - - TRBV3-1/TRBV3-2 TGTGCCAGCAGCCAAGATAGCGCGGGTCAGCCCCAGCATTTT CASSQDSAGQPQHF
TRBJ1-6 - - TRBV19 TGTGCCAGTAGGGTGACAGGCAGCTCCTATAATTCACCCCTCCACTTT CASRVTGSSYNSPLHF
TRBJ2-7 - - TRBV7-9 TGTGCCAGCAGCTTAGGGGGTACAGCCGAGCAGTACTTC CASSLGGTAEQYF
TRBJ1-2 TRBD1 - TRBV30 TGTGCCTGGAGTGTCGGGACAGACTTGGATGGCTACACCTTC CAWSVGTDLDGYTF
TRBJ1-1 - - TRBV11-2 TGTGCCAGCAGCCCTATCGCGTGGTGGAATGAAGCTTTCTTT CASSPIAWWNEAFF
TRBJ1-6 - - TRBV27 TGTGCCAGCAGTAAATTAGTACGGGGGCCAGGAAATTCACCCCTCCACTTT CASSKLVRGPGNSPLHF
TRBJ2-4 - - TRBV2 TGTGCCAGCAGGGGAACAGGGAGGAACATTCAGTACTTC CASRGTGRNIQYF
TRBJ2-6 - few TRBV9 TGTGCCAGCAGCGGGAAGAGGGGGACTGGGGCCAACGTCCTGACTTTC CASSGKRGTGANVLTF
TRBJ1-1 - - TRBV6-5 TGTGCCAGCAGTTACGCAGGCGGCAGGAACACTGAAGCTTTCTTT CASSYAGGRNTEAFF
TRBJ1-1 TRBD1 - TRBV19 TGTGCCACCGTGACCGGGACAGGGGGCCCGGCGGCGGGGGTCCGGGGGAGGATTACTGAAGCTTTCTTT CATVTGTGGPAAGVRGRITEAFF
TRBJ1-2 - - TRBV9 TGTGCCAGCAGCGTAGCCGAAAACTATGGCTACACCTTC CASSVAENYGYTF
TRBJ2-2 - - TRBV9 TGTGCCAGCAGCCCCGTCCAAACCACCGGGGAGCTGTTTTTT CASSPVQTTGELFF
TRBJ1-2 - - TRBV6-9 TGTGCCAGCAAACGGGACGGGCGATATGGCTACACCTTC CASKRDGRYGYTF
TRBJ1-6 TRBD1 - TRBV4-1 TGCGCCAGCAGCCAGCTACAGGGGAGCGGCTCACCCCTCCACTTT CASSQLQGSGSPLHF
TRBJ2-1 - - TRBV5-6 TGTGCCAGCAGCCCGGGGCGTCTCATCCAGCAGTTCTTC CASSPGRLIQQFF